The 10 T cell receptor beta chains in this list originate from one sample, sequenced in a study of response to subunit inactivated influenza vaccine. TCRdb called the RT-PCR reads again in MiXCR, with one record for every CDR3 protein. The sample yields hundreds of thousands of distinct CDR3 sequences, around 13% seen once. Material: PBMCs from blood, obtained less than 15 days before vaccination. These receptors came from a man aged 50-59 years who received an inactivated influenza vaccine.

A few counts support this clonotype. The chain joins TRBV20-1 to TRBJ2-7, with D perhaps given as TRBD1 or TRBD2 (5 bases each). The CDR3 consists of 14 residues. The V gene's germline CDR1 is DFQATT and CDR2 SNEGSKA (reference sequence). V was trimmed by 4 bases and J by 4 bases, leaving 17 bases between them. The CDR3 protein is CSANFPGGAYEQYF. CDR3 in DNA: TGCAGTGCTAATTTCCCTGGGGGTGCGTACGAGCAGTACTTC.

This clonotype appeared many times. V is TRBV4-3 and J is TRBJ2-1; 14 bases map to TRBD2. Germline V CDR1 and CDR2: LGHNA, YSLEER. V dropped 0 bases and J dropped 8; count of bases not matched to a gene: 6. The CDR3 totals 17 residues. The CDR3 sequence: CASSQEQGLAGEYEQFF. In DNA form, the CDR3 reads TGCGCCAGCAGCCAAGAACAGGGACTAGCGGGAGAATATGAGCAGTTCTTC.

This rearrangement joins TRBV7-6 to TRBJ2-2; 8 positions agree with TRBD1. CDR1 is SGHVS, CDR2 FNYEAQ, per germline. Trimming cost V 1 base and J 3 bases; bases outside gene matches: 10. The CDR3 length is 18 residues. As DNA, the CDR3 is TGTGCCAGCAGCTTAGTCGTAGGACAGGGAGTGTACACCGGGGAGCTGTTTTTT. It codes for CASSLVVGQGVYTGELFF.

The V and J genes are TRBV12-3 or TRBV12-4 and TRBJ2-5; the D gene is possibly TRBD2 (7 bases). The V and J ends lost 7 bases and 4 bases respectively, with 19 bases between them. The CDR3 has 15 residues. For the CDR3, the DNA is TGTGCCAGCATCCTAGGGGGGGCGCGTGGAGAGACCCAGTACTTC. It specifies CASILGGARGETQYF.

V and J are TRBV27 and TRBJ2-5; tentatively, D is TRBD1 (5 bases). Germline-derived CDR1 and CDR2 are MNHEY and SMNVEV (reference sequence). V lost 6 bases and J 2 bases, leaving 13 bases between the germline ends. The CDR3 contains 14 residues. CDR3 nucleotide sequence: TGTGCCAGCAGCCGACGAAGACAGCAAGAGACCCAGTACTTC. This sequence encodes CASSRRRQQETQYF.

The chain couples TRBV7-8 to TRBJ2-6, with D hard to call. The CDR3 loop spans 16 amino acids. V shed 7 bases and J shed 2 bases, with 15 bases lying between them. The germline V gene encodes CDR1 SGHVS and CDR2 FQNEAQ. CDR3 amino acids: CASTPPAHPGANVLTF. Here the CDR3 DNA reads TGTGCCAGCACACCGCCGGCCCACCCTGGGGCCAACGTCCTGACTTTC.

The chain is built from TRBV3-1 and TRBJ2-1; TRBD2 is a possible D gene (5 bases). The germline V gene encodes CDR1 LGHDT and CDR2 YNNKEL (reference sequence). V lost 2 bases, J lost 4 bases, and 12 bases lay in between. The CDR3 length is 15 residues. CDR3 nucleotides: TGTGCCAGCAGCCAAATGAGCGGATCTTACAATGAGCAGTTCTTC. Translation gives CASSQMSGSYNEQFF.

The chain carries TRBV5-1 and TRBJ2-2; 8 bases map to TRBD2. J lost 6 bases, V lost 2 bases, and 6 bases had no gene match. The length of the CDR3 is 15 residues. Germline V gives CDR1 SGHRS, CDR2 YFSETQ. The CDR3 nucleotides read TGCGCCAGCAGCTTCCTAGCGGGCGGGTCCGGGGAGCTGTTTTTT. This encodes CASSFLAGGSGELFF.

This clonotype was observed at least ten times. Here the CDR3 reads CASSATVRGYNEQFF. The CDR3 bases are TGTGCCAGCAGCGCAACGGTCAGGGGCTACAATGAGCAGTTCTTC. V is TRBV9 and J is TRBJ2-1, with a possible D match to TRBD1 (6 bases). The CDR3 has 15 amino acids. Deletions cut 3 bases from V and 3 bases from J, with 13 bases between. CDR1 and CDR2 (germline): SGDLS, YYNGEE.

This clonotype has more than one count but fewer than ten. This sequence joins TRBV6-6 and TRBJ2-1; D remains ambiguous. The germline CDR1 and CDR2 sequences are MNHNY and SVGAGI (reference sequence). The CDR3 is made up of 11 amino acids. Trimming left V 3 bases short and J 15 bases short, with 12 bases between. The DNA for the CDR3 is TGTGCCAGCAGTTATTCAGTTTTATGGTTCTTC. Protein: CASSYSVLWFF.